These T cell receptor beta chains were read from a single sample in a study of OX40 agonist ivuxolimab in advanced cancers. Repertoires were generated with immunoSEQ multiplex PCR, while TCRdb's copy carries only in-frame clones and drops some. The data show approximately 77,000 clones, 90% to 95% seen once. The material was CD4+ or CD8+ T cells sorted from blood, obtained in a trial of the OX40 agonist ivuxolimab. The receptor set was obtained from an adult with an advanced solid tumor such as melanoma, head and neck, liver or kidney cancer. Each CDR3 is given with its conserved first and last residue. Fields, in order: D gene, V gene, J gene, clone size, CDR3 protein, CDR3 DNA. D genes are given only for firm matches. Only part of the rows carry a size: once, few, many, or a class if the clone is expanded.

>.|TRBV6-5|TRBJ1-1|.
CASSYLQGAAFF
TGTGCCAGCAGTTACTTACAGGGAGCAGCTTTCTTT
>TRBD1|TRBV11-1|TRBJ2-5|.
CASSAGGRMTTQYF
TGTGCCAGCAGCGCAGGGGGTCGGATGACGACCCAGTACTTC
>TRBD1|TRBV7-2|TRBJ2-3|.
CASSLNRGTSTDTQYF
TGTGCCAGCAGCCTTAACAGGGGTACTAGCACAGATACGCAGTATTTT
>.|TRBV7-2|TRBJ2-2|.
CASSSVGAAGELFF
TGTGCCAGCAGCTCCGTGGGGGCGGCCGGGGAGCTGTTTTTT
>TRBD1|TRBV13|TRBJ2-1|.
CASSPPRDRDGVEQFF
TGTGCCAGCAGCCCGCCCCGGGACAGGGACGGGGTTGAGCAGTTCTTC
>.|TRBV2|TRBJ1-4|once
CASKRGNEKLFF
TGTGCCAGCAAGAGGGGTAATGAAAAACTGTTTTTT
>TRBD1|TRBV13|TRBJ1-6|few
CASSPGTGGASPLHF
TGTGCCAGCAGCCCGGGGACAGGGGGGGCTTCACCCCTCCACTTT
>.|TRBV30|TRBJ1-5|.
CAWAMGTGQPQHF
TGTGCCTGGGCAATGGGGACGGGTCAGCCCCAGCATTTT
>TRBD1|TRBV5-1|TRBJ2-7|once
CASRGDSASYEQYF
TGCGCCAGCAGGGGGGACAGCGCTTCCTACGAGCAGTACTTC
>TRBD1|TRBV7-9|TRBJ1-5|.
CASSLEGASNQPQHF
TGTGCCAGCAGCTTAGAGGGGGCCAGCAATCAGCCCCAGCATTTT
>.|TRBV5-1|TRBJ2-5|.
CASSLAGNRGPQETQYF
TGCGCCAGCAGCTTGGCCGGAAACCGGGGACCCCAAGAGACCCAGTACTTC
>TRBD2|TRBV27|TRBJ2-7|.
CASSPRAWTSGSYEQYF
TGTGCCAGCAGTCCACGCGCGTGGACTAGCGGGAGCTACGAGCAGTACTTC
>TRBD2|TRBV18|TRBJ2-1|once
CASSPLAGVNNEQFF
TGTGCCAGCTCCCCCCTAGCGGGGGTCAACAATGAGCAGTTCTTC
>.|TRBV10-3|TRBJ1-4|.
CAISGGINEKLFF
TGTGCCATCAGTGGGGGGATTAATGAAAAACTGTTTTTT
>TRBD2|TRBV7-2|TRBJ2-1|.
CASSLAGVSYNEQFF
TGTGCCAGCAGCCTAGCGGGAGTCTCCTACAATGAGCAGTTCTTC
>.|TRBV21-1|TRBJ2-7|.
CASSKEGAGGLSHEQYF
TGTGCCAGCAGCAAAGAAGGGGCGGGAGGGCTTTCCCACGAGCAGTACTTC
>.|TRBV19|TRBJ2-7|.
CASSTRGGVSYEQYF
TGTGCCAGTAGTACCCGGGGCGGCGTCTCCTACGAGCAGTACTTC
>.|TRBV30|TRBJ1-1|few
CAWSPGHTEAFF
TGTGCCTGGAGCCCAGGGCACACTGAAGCTTTCTTT
>.|TRBV27|TRBJ2-5|.
CASSSPSGGKETQYF
TGTGCCAGCAGCTCCCCCTCCGGGGGCAAAGAGACCCAGTACTTC
>.|TRBV19|TRBJ2-6|.
CASIFNTGANVLTF
TGTGCCAGTATCTTCAATACCGGGGCCAACGTCCTGACTTTC
>.|TRBV19|TRBJ2-5|.
CASRAASETQYF
TGTGCCAGCAGGGCCGCTTCGGAGACCCAGTACTTC
>.|TRBV11-2|TRBJ2-1|once
CASSFRDEQFF
TGTGCCAGCAGCTTCCGGGATGAGCAGTTCTTC
>.|TRBV9|TRBJ2-2|.
CASSVAGAQNTGELFF
TGTGCCAGCAGCGTAGCAGGGGCGCAGAACACCGGGGAGCTGTTTTTT
>.|TRBV5-1|TRBJ2-3|.
CASSIPSGALTDTQYF
TGCGCCAGCAGCATTCCCTCAGGGGCCCTCACAGATACGCAGTATTTT
>TRBD2|TRBV4-2|TRBJ2-5|.
CASSHPRGGVQETQYF
TGTGCCAGCAGCCACCCGCGCGGGGGTGTCCAAGAGACCCAGTACTTC
>TRBD2|TRBV7-2|TRBJ2-1|.
CASSPPAAGEDHEQFF
TGTGCCAGCAGCCCCCCTGCTGCGGGAGAGGATCATGAGCAGTTCTTC
>TRBD1|TRBV6-5|TRBJ1-1|.
CASEDRGRGNTEAFF
TGTGCCAGCGAGGACAGGGGGAGAGGGAACACTGAAGCTTTCTTT
>.|TRBV5-3|TRBJ1-3|once
CARSLQVRSGNTIYF
TGTGCCAGAAGCTTGCAGGTACGCTCTGGAAACACCATATATTTT
>TRBD2|TRBV7-9|TRBJ2-1|.
CASSFPPGLGRIYNEQFF
TGTGCCAGCAGCTTTCCTCCGGGACTAGGTCGAATATACAATGAGCAGTTCTTC
>.|TRBV28|TRBJ1-6|.
CASRRDANSPLHF
TGTGCCAGCAGACGGGACGCTAATTCACCCCTCCACTTT
>.|TRBV10-3|TRBJ1-1|.
CAISESIPMNTEAFF
TGTGCCATCAGTGAGTCCATCCCAATGAACACTGAAGCTTTCTTT
>.|TRBV5-5|TRBJ1-5|once
CASSLGGQGVRQPQHF
TGTGCCAGCAGCTTGGGAGGGCAGGGTGTAAGGCAGCCCCAGCATTTT
>TRBD1|TRBV27|TRBJ1-6|.
CASSDAGQNNPLHF
TGTGCCAGCAGCGACGCGGGACAGAATAATCCCCTCCACTTT
>.|TRBV25-1|TRBJ2-7|.
CASSDSGPRHYEQYF
TGTGCCAGCAGTGACAGCGGCCCTCGCCACTACGAGCAGTACTTC
>TRBD1|TRBV7-2|TRBJ1-3|.
CASSPRQGTGNTIYF
TGTGCCAGCAGCCCGCGACAGGGTACTGGAAACACCATATATTTT
>.|TRBV4-1|TRBJ2-2|.
CASSPRRGTNTGELFF
TGCGCCAGCAGCCCTCGGCGGGGTACGAACACCGGGGAGCTGTTTTTT
>TRBD2|TRBV5-1|TRBJ2-2|.
CASSLSLAGNYFTGELFF
TGCGCCAGCAGCTTGTCACTAGCGGGTAACTACTTCACCGGGGAGCTGTTTTTT
>.|TRBV11-3|TRBJ2-7|.
CASSANGQTQYF
TGTGCCAGCAGCGCGAATGGACAGACGCAGTACTTC
>TRBD1|TRBV5-1|TRBJ1-2|.
CASSAAQGGYGYTF
TGCGCCAGCAGCGCCGCACAGGGGGGCTATGGCTACACCTTC
>TRBD2|TRBV11-3|TRBJ2-5|.
CASSLGLTSGLETQYF
TGTGCCAGCAGCTTAGGCCTTACTAGCGGTCTGGAGACCCAGTACTTC
>.|TRBV19|TRBJ1-5|.
CASSIQGKGNQPQHF
TGTGCCAGTAGTATACAGGGGAAAGGCAATCAGCCCCAGCATTTT
>.|TRBV7-3|TRBJ2-3|.
CASSLNPPGYLTDTQYF
TGTGCCAGCAGCTTAAACCCCCCAGGGTATTTGACAGATACGCAGTATTTT
>TRBD2|TRBV30|TRBJ2-5|.
CAWSVAGEGTQYF
TGTGCCTGGAGTGTCGCGGGGGAAGGGACCCAGTACTTC
>.|TRBV5-1|TRBJ1-2|.
CASSINREGYTF
TGCGCCAGCAGCATAAACAGGGAAGGCTACACCTTC
>.|TRBV6-5|TRBJ1-6|.
CASSRTAYNSPLHF
TGTGCCAGCAGTCGGACAGCCTATAATTCACCCCTCCACTTT
>.|TRBV30|TRBJ1-3|.
CACSRGGSGSGNTIYF
TGTGCCTGTTCACGTGGGGGCAGTGGATCTGGAAACACCATATATTTT